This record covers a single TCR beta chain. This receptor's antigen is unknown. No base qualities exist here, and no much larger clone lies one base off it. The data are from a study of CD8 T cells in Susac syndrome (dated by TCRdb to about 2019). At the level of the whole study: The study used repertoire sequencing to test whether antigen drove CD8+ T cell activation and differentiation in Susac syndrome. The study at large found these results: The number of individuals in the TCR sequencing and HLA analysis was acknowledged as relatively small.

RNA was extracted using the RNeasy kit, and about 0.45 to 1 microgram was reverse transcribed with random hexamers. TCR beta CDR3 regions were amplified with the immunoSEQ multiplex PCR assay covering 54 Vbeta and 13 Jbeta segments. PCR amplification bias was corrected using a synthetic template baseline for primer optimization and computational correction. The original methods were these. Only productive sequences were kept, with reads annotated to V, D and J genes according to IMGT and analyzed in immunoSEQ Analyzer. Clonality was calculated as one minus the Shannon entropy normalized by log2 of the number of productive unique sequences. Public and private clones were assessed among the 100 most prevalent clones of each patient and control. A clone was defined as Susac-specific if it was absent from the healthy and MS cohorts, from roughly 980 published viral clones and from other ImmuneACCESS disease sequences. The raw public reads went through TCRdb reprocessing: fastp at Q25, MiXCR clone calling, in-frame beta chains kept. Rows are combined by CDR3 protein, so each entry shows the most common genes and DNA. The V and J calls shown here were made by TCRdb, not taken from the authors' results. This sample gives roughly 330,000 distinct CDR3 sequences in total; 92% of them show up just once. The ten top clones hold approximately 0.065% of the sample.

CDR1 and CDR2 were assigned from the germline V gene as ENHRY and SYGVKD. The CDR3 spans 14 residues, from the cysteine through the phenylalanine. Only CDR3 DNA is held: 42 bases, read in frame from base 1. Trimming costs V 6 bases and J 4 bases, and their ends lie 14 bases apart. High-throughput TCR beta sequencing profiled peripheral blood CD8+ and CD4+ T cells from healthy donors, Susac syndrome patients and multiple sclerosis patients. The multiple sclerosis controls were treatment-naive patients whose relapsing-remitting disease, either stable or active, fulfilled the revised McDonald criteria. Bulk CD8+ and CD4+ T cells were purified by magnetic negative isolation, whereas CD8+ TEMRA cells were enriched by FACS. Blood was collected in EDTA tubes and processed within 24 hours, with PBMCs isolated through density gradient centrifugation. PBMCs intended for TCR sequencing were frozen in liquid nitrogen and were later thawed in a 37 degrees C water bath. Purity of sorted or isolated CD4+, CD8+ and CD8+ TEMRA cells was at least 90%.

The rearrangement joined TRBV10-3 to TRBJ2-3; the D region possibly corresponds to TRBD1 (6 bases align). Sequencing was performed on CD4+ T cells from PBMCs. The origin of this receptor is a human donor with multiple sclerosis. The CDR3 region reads CAISRGFKPDTQYF. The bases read TGTGCCATCAGCAGGGGCTTCAAGCCAGATACGCAGTATTTT.